The 6 T cell receptor beta chains given below trace back to one sample, sequenced in a study of radiation and T cells in renal cell carcinoma (dated by TCRdb to about 2020). The library was prepared using the immunoSEQ multiplex PCR assay. TCRdb obtained this table from immuneACCESS and retained in-frame rearrangements with V and J assigned. These tables miss some clones; where compared with another copy, unresolved V genes account for less than half of the shortfall, and the remainder is unexplained. The sample table shows 120,000 to 150,000 clones, and 75% to 90% are seen once. The ten top clones hold 15% to 20% of the sample. The time point label, read with the paper, signifies: blood 4 weeks post-SBRT, at nephrectomy. The label giving this sample's treatment or condition can be read as: 15 Gy SBRT to primary tumor, nephrectomy 4 weeks later. Sequencing was performed on blood, taken from a patient whose treatment included radiotherapy and nephrectomy. The receptors stem from a woman aged 50 to 60 with renal cell carcinoma.

The V call is TRBV9, the J call TRBJ2-7; D perhaps matches TRBD1 (5 bases). V was cut by 0 bases and J by 2 bases, with 12 bases left in between. CDR1 and CDR2 (germline): SGDLS, YYNGEE. The CDR3 loop spans 15 amino acids. CDR3 sequence (DNA): TGTGCCAGCAGCGTAGGATTGGCAGGGACCTACGAGCAGTACTTC. Its protein product is CASSVGLAGTYEQYF.

DNA of the CDR3: TGTGCCAGCAGCCGTACACAGGGTAGCCCCGGGGAGCTGTTTTTT. Translated, it gives CASSRTQGSPGELFF. The V call is TRBV9, the J call TRBJ2-2; D perhaps matches TRBD1 (6 bases). V lost 4 bases and J 6 bases, leaving 16 bases between the germline ends. This CDR3 has 15 residues. Germline assignment: CDR1 SGDLS and CDR2 YYNGEE.

The V gene is TRBV4-2, the J gene TRBJ1-1; D is uncertain. Trimming cost V 1 base and J 8 bases, with 11 bases left between them. Germline values: CDR1 LGHNA, CDR2 YNFKEQ. There are 13 residues in the CDR3. In nucleotides, the CDR3 is TGTGCCAGCAGCCAAGCCTTGACAACCGAAGCTTTCTTT. The encoded protein is CASSQALTTEAFF.

CDR3 protein: CASREVSNYGYTF. CDR3 DNA: TGCGCCAGCAGGGAGGTTTCTAACTATGGCTACACCTTC. The rearrangement uses TRBV5-1 and TRBJ1-2, with no clear D. V gave up 5 bases and J gave up 0 bases, with 8 bases separating them. There are 13 residues in the CDR3. The V gene's germline CDR1 is SGHRS and CDR2 YFSETQ.

The gene calls are TRBV6-1 and TRBJ2-7, with D perhaps TRBD1 (6 bases). Germline CDR1 is MNHNS and CDR2 is SASEGT. The CDR3 spans 13 residues. The germline V and J ends were trimmed by 8 bases and 0 bases, with 11 bases remaining between them. The DNA of the CDR3 is TGTGCCAGCCGAACAGGGACCTCCTACGAGCAGTACTTC. Its translation: CASRTGTSYEQYF.

This CDR3 reads CASSVGPSGRSGETQYF. The DNA of the CDR3 is TGTGCCAGCAGCGTAGGGCCTAGCGGGAGATCGGGAGAGACCCAGTACTTC. This chain uses TRBV9 with TRBJ2-5; 10 bases are a match to TRBD2. The CDR3 is 17 residues long. After removal of 0 bases from V and 4 bases from J, the junction contained 9 bases not matched to a gene. The germline CDR1 and CDR2 sequences are SGDLS and YYNGEE.